The sequence of this T cell receptor (beta chain) was determined in a study of blood T cells in healthy people across ages. The CDR3 has 18 amino acids. Germline assignment: CDR1 SGHTA and CDR2 FQGNSA. This clonotype showed up just a few times. Antigen specificity is unknown. A read error may produce the germline difference seen at one junction end. The use of a sample-barcoded 5' primer and a J-beta primer mix characterized a second PCR of roughly 6 to 12 cycles. MiXCR, run by TCRdb on the 5' RACE reads, gives a single entry per CDR3 protein. The profile shows about a million distinct CDR3 sequences, about 53% of them singletons. Healthy Caucasian individuals from Russia aged about 6 to 90 were enrolled as donors. Notes on the study in general: The fall in TCR beta diversity per million T cells was roughly linear with age.

This receptor was taken from a woman between 55 and 75 years old in good health. The chain carries TRBV7-2 and TRBJ2-4; 16 nucleotides line up with TRBD2. The sequenced material came from blood. The CDR3 region is CASSLVGGTSGRANILYF. The CDR3 region has the DNA TGTGCCAGCAGCTTAGTGGGGGGGACTAGCGGGAGGGCCAACATTCTGTACTTC. Supplemented by reference TRBV7-2 and TRBJ2-4, the full variable domain reads GAGVSQSPSNKVTEKGKDVELRCDPISGHTALYWYRQSLGQGLEFLIYFQGNSAPDKSGLPSDRFSAERTGGSVSTLTIQRTQQEDSAVYLCASSLVGGTSGRANILYFGAGTRLSVL.